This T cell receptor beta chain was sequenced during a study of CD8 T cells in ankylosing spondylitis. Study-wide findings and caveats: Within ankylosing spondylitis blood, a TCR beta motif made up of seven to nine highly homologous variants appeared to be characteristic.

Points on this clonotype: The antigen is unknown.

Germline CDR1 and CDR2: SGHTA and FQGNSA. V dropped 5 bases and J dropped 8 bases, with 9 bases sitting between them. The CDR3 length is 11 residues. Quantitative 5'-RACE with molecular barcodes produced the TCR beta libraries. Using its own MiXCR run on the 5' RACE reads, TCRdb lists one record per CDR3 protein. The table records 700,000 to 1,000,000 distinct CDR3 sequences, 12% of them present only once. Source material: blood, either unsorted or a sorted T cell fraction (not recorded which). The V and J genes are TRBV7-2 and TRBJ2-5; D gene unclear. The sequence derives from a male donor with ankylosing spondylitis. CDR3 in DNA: TGTGCCAGCAGCCCAAGCAATACCCAGTACTTC. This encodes CASSPSNTQYF.